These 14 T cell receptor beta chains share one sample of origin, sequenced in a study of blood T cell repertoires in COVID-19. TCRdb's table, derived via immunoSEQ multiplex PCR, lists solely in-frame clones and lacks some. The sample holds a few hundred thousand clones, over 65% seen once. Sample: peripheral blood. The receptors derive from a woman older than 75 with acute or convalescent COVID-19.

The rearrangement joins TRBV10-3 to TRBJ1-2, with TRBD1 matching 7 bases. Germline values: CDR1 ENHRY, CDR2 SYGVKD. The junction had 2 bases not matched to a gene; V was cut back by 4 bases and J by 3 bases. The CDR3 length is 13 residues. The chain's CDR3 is CAISGTGDYGYTF. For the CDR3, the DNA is TGTGCCATCAGTGGGACAGGCGACTATGGCTACACCTTC.

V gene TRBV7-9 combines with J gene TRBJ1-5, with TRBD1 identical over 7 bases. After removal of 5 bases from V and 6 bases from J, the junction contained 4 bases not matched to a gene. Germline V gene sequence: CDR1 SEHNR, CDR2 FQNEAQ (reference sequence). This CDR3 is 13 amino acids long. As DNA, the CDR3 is TGTGCCAGCAGCCCTCAGGGGGTTCAGCCCCAGCATTTT. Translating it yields CASSPQGVQPQHF.

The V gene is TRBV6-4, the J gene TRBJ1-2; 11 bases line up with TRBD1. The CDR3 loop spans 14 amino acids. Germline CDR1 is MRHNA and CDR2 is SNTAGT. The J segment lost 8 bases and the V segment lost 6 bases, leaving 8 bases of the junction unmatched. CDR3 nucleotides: TGTGCCAGCAGCGCCGGACAGGGGGCGGGAGGCTACACCTTC. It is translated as CASSAGQGAGGYTF.

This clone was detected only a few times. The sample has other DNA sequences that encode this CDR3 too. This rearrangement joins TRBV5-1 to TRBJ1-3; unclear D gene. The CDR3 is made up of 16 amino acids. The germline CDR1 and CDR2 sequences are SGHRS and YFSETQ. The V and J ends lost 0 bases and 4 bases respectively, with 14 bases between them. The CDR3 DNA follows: TGCGCCAGCAGCTTGGCCGGGAGCGTGGGGGGAAACACCATATATTTT. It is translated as CASSLAGSVGGNTIYF.

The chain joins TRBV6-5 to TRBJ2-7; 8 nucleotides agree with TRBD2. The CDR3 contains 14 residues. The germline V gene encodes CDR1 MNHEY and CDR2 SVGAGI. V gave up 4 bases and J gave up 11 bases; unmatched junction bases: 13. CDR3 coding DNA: TGTGCCAGCAGTTCCCTCGGGGGGGCCAGCAGGGAGTACTTC. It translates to CASSSLGGASREYF.

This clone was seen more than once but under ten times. The CDR3 coding sequence is TGCGCCAGCAGTTTCAACAGGGGGGGCTACACCTTC. Translated: CASSFNRGGYTF. J is TRBJ1-2 and V is TRBV23-1; 8 nucleotides agree with TRBD1. TRBV23-1 is labeled an ORF, and its function is uncertain. J lost 8 bases, V lost 5 bases, and 4 bases had no gene match. The CDR3 has 12 residues.

The CDR3 DNA reads as TGTGCCAGCAGTGATTTAGGGGATTTGCCACAAGAGACCCAGTACTTC. It codes for CASSDLGDLPQETQYF. V and J are TRBV6-1 and TRBJ2-5, with D tentatively TRBD1 (5 bases). Germline CDR1 is MNHNS and CDR2 is SASEGT. The CDR3 runs 16 residues. The V end was cut by 3 bases, the J end by 2 bases, with 16 bases between.

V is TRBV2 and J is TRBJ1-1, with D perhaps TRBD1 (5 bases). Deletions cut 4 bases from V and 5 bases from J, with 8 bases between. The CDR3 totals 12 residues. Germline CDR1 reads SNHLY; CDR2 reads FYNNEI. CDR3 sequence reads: CASSAGVTEAFF. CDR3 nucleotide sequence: TGTGCCAGCAGTGCGGGGGTGACTGAAGCTTTCTTT.

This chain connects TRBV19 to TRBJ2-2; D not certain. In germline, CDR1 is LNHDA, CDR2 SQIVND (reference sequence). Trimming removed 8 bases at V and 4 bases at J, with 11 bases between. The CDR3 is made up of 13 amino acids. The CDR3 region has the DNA TGTGCCAGTGCCCCCACAGTCACCGGGGAGCTGTTTTTT. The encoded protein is CASAPTVTGELFF.

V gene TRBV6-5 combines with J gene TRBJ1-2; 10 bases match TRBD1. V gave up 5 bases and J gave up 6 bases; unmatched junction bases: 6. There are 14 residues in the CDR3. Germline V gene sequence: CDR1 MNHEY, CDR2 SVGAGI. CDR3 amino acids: CASSPWGQGNGYTF. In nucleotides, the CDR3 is TGTGCCAGCAGTCCCTGGGGACAGGGGAATGGCTACACCTTC.

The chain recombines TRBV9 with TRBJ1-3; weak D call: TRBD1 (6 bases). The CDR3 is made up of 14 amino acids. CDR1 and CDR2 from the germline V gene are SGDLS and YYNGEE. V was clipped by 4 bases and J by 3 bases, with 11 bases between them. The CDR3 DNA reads TGTGCCAGCAGCCCCGGGACATATGGAAACACCATATATTTT. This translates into CASSPGTYGNTIYF.

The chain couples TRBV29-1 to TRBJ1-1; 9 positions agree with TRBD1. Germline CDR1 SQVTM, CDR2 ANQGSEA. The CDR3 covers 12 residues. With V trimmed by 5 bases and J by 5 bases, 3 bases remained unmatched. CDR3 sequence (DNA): TGCAGCGTTAGGACAGGGGATACTGAAGCTTTCTTT. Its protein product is CSVRTGDTEAFF.

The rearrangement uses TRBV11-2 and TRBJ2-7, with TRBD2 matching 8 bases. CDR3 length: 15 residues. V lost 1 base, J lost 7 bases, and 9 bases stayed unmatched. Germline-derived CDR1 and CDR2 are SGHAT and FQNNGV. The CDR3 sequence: CASSLGAGGKGEQYF. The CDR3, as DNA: TGTGCCAGCAGCTTAGGGGCGGGGGGAAAAGGGGAGCAGTACTTC.

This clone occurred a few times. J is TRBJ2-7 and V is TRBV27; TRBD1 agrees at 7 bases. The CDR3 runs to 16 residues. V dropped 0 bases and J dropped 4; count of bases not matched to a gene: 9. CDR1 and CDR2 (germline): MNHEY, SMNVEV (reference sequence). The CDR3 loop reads CASSLSSVNRGYEQYF. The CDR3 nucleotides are TGTGCCAGCAGTTTATCCTCGGTGAACAGGGGTTACGAGCAGTACTTC.